These 13 T cell receptor beta chains originate from one sample sequenced in a study of PD-L1 blockade in urothelial cancer. TCRdb keeps only in-frame clones here, not all; method: immunoSEQ multiplex PCR. The data contain 37,000 or so clones, about four fifths of them singletons. Sample: PBMCs, taken around atezolizumab (anti-PD-L1) treatment. The receptors here all came from a man between 60 and 75 years old with urothelial cancer.

The genes are TRBV2 and TRBJ2-7; 7 bases map to TRBD2. CDR1 is SNHLY and CDR2 is FYNNEI in the germline V gene. Trimming took 7 bases from V and 5 from J; bases not matched to a gene: 5. This CDR3 has 12 amino acids. The CDR3 protein is CASTGLGHEQYF. CDR3 coding DNA: TGTGCCAGCACCGGACTAGGTCACGAGCAGTACTTC.

The chain joins TRBV19 to TRBJ2-1, with a weak D call TRBD1 (6 bases). Per the germline V gene, CDR1 is LNHDA and CDR2 is SQIVND (reference sequence). Trimming took off 10 bases at V and 0 bases at J, with 10 bases between the two ends. The CDR3 consists of 13 residues. CDR3 sequence: CATQQGSYNEQFF. Written as DNA, the CDR3 is TGTGCCACCCAACAGGGCTCCTACAATGAGCAGTTCTTC. Drawing the rest from reference TRBV19 and TRBJ2-1, the complete variable domain is DGGITQSPKYLFRKEGQNVTLSCEQNLNHDAMYWYRQDPGQGLRLIYYSQIVNDFQKGDIAEGYSVSREKKESFPLTVTSAQKNPTAFYLCATQQGSYNEQFFGPGTRLTVL.

CDR3 in amino acids: CASSLGGQEGALHF. DNA for the CDR3: TGTGCCAGCAGCTTGGGTGGCCAAGAGGGGGCCCTCCACTTT. The J gene is TRBJ1-6, the V gene TRBV7-8; a weak D match, TRBD1 (6 bases). The V and J ends lost 3 bases and 14 bases respectively, with 17 bases between them. From germline, CDR1 is SGHVS and CDR2 FQNEAQ. The CDR3 runs 14 residues.

The J gene is TRBJ1-5, the V gene TRBV19, with TRBD1 matching over 9 bases. Germline V gene data show CDR1 as LNHDA and CDR2 as SQIVND (reference sequence). V lost 10 bases to trimming and J lost 1 base; unmatched junction nucleotides: 11. This CDR3 has 16 residues. The CDR3, as DNA: TGTGCCACCTCGGCCCCGACAGGGGGGAGCAATCAGCCCCAGCATTTT. It encodes CATSAPTGGSNQPQHF.

The chain combines TRBV18 with TRBJ2-1, with 11 bases aligning to TRBD1. Germline V gene data show CDR1 as KGHSH and CDR2 as LQKENI. The V segment lost 3 bases and the J segment 7 bases; nucleotides outside the gene matches: 5. The CDR3 has 15 residues. The CDR3 reads CASSPRTGGKNEQFF. The CDR3 DNA follows: TGTGCCAGCTCACCTCGGACAGGGGGCAAAAATGAGCAGTTCTTC.

This CDR3 is CASSRQQIITDTQYF. Here the CDR3 DNA reads TGTGCCAGCTCACGTCAACAGATAATCACAGATACGCAGTATTTT. The chain links TRBV18 to TRBJ2-3; no reliable D call. This CDR3 has 15 residues. Trimming shortened V by 4 bases and J by 2 bases, and 13 bases separated the two germline ends. Germline CDR1 is KGHSH and CDR2 is LQKENI.

The chain links TRBV5-6 to TRBJ1-3, with D tentatively TRBD1 (5 bases). Germline CDR1 and CDR2: SGHDT and YYEEEE. V lost 4 bases and J 0 bases, leaving 14 bases between the germline ends. The CDR3 runs 16 residues. CDR3 loop: CASSLGLLSSGNTIYF. The CDR3 DNA is TGTGCCAGCAGCCTGGGACTATTGAGCTCTGGAAACACCATATATTTT.

This chain uses TRBV5-1 with TRBJ1-2, with 8 bases fitting TRBD1. The germline gives CDR1 SGHRS, CDR2 YFSETQ. This CDR3 comprises 12 residues. J lost 8 bases, V lost 4 bases, and 4 bases had no gene match. The CDR3 sequence is CASSETGVGYTF. CDR3 coding DNA: TGCGCCAGCAGCGAGACAGGGGTGGGCTACACCTTC.

The chain employs TRBV11-2 and TRBJ1-4; TRBD1 might be the D (5 bases). Trimming took off 4 bases at V and 7 bases at J, with 13 bases between the two ends. There are 14 residues in the CDR3. The V gene's germline CDR1 is SGHAT and CDR2 FQNNGV. The CDR3 sequence: CASSSTTGGEKLFF. CDR3 DNA sequence: TGTGCCAGCAGCTCCACGACGGGGGGTGAAAAACTGTTTTTT.

The rearrangement links TRBV28 to TRBJ1-2; D possibly corresponds to TRBD1 (6 bases). Germline V lookup: CDR1 MDHEN, CDR2 SYDVKM. Trimming stripped 3 bases from V and 4 bases from J, with 12 bases between. The CDR3 sequence is 14 residues long. The CDR3 spells CASSFGMGAYGYTF. Here the CDR3 DNA reads TGTGCCAGCAGTTTCGGGATGGGGGCCTATGGCTACACCTTC.

This chain joins TRBV5-4 and TRBJ1-6, with D possibly being TRBD1 (6 bases). Germline CDR1 and CDR2: SGHNT and YYREEE (reference sequence). This CDR3 has 15 amino acids. V lost 2 bases and J 4 bases, leaving 10 bases between the germline ends. CDR3 DNA sequence: TGTGCCAGCAGCTTACGGGGGGCTTATAATTCACCCCTCCACTTT. It specifies CASSLRGAYNSPLHF.

The rearrangement uses TRBV27 and TRBJ2-7; 8 bases agree with TRBD1. The V segment lost 8 bases and the J segment 5 bases; nucleotides outside the gene matches: 11. Germline assignment: CDR1 MNHEY and CDR2 SMNVEV (reference sequence). The CDR3 runs to 14 residues. CDR3 protein: CASGRGQGNHEQYF. Here the CDR3 DNA reads TGTGCCAGCGGACGAGGACAGGGTAACCACGAGCAGTACTTC.

The CDR3 is CASSYSGGRVNEQFF. The CDR3 region has the DNA TGTGCCAGCAGTTACTCCGGGGGGAGAGTTAATGAGCAGTTCTTC. The V gene is TRBV6-5, the J gene TRBJ2-1; 7 nucleotides agree with TRBD2. The CDR3 length is 15 residues. V was pared by 0 bases and J by 7 bases, with 6 bases of the junction left unmatched. CDR1 MNHEY and CDR2 SVGAGI come from the germline V gene.